Listed below are T cell receptor beta chains from one sample, sequenced in a study of OX40 agonist ivuxolimab in advanced cancers. Libraries were prepared by immunoSEQ multiplex PCR; TCRdb keeps only in-frame clonotypes and omits some of them. Among about 58,000 clones, 82% were seen once, and the ten largest hold roughly 1.5%. This sample comprised CD4+ or CD8+ T cells sorted from blood, obtained in a trial of the OX40 agonist ivuxolimab. The receptor set was obtained from an adult with an advanced solid tumor such as melanoma, head and neck, liver or kidney cancer. Both conserved end residues are part of each CDR3. The order of the fields is CDR3 length, V gene, D gene, clone size, J gene, CDR3 DNA, CDR3 protein. The D gene is left open where the match is weak. A clone size is listed for some rows: how often the clone was seen (once, few, many), or a class if it is expanded.

CDR3 length: 16
V gene: TRBV7-2
D gene: TRBD2
clone size: NA
J gene: TRBJ2-3
CDR3 DNA: TGTGCCAGCAGCTCTACTAGCGGAACTAGCACAGATACGCAGTATTTT
CDR3 protein: CASSSTSGTSTDTQYF

CDR3 length: 14
V gene: TRBV19
D gene: NA
clone size: NA
J gene: TRBJ1-4
CDR3 DNA: TGTGCCAGTAGTACGCCGGGGGCTAATGAAAAACTGTTTTTT
CDR3 protein: CASSTPGANEKLFF

CDR3 length: 13
V gene: TRBV6-5
D gene: NA
clone size: NA
J gene: TRBJ2-3
CDR3 DNA: TGTGCCAGCAGTCCCTTAAGGGCAGATACGCAGTATTTT
CDR3 protein: CASSPLRADTQYF

CDR3 length: 13
V gene: TRBV6-6
D gene: NA
clone size: NA
J gene: TRBJ1-5
CDR3 DNA: TGTGCCGGAGCAGGACAGTCAAATCAGCCCCAGCATTTT
CDR3 protein: CAGAGQSNQPQHF

CDR3 length: 17
V gene: TRBV5-1
D gene: NA
clone size: NA
J gene: TRBJ2-3
CDR3 DNA: TGCGCCAGCAGCTTGTCAGCTGCAGGGCTAAGCACAGATACGCAGTATTTT
CDR3 protein: CASSLSAAGLSTDTQYF

CDR3 length: 14
V gene: TRBV14
D gene: NA
clone size: few
J gene: TRBJ1-1
CDR3 DNA: TGTGCCAGCAGCCAAAGGTCTTGGGGGGTTGAAGCTTTCTTT
CDR3 protein: CASSQRSWGVEAFF

CDR3 length: 15
V gene: TRBV30
D gene: NA
clone size: NA
J gene: TRBJ1-1
CDR3 DNA: TGTGCCTGGAGTACAAGATTTGGACCGGACACTGAAGCTTTCTTT
CDR3 protein: CAWSTRFGPDTEAFF

CDR3 length: 16
V gene: TRBV19
D gene: NA
clone size: many
J gene: TRBJ1-1
CDR3 DNA: TGTGCCAGTAGTAGCCCTTTCAGGGTCGTGAACACTGAAGCTTTCTTT
CDR3 protein: CASSSPFRVVNTEAFF

CDR3 length: 12
V gene: TRBV6-1
D gene: NA
clone size: NA
J gene: TRBJ2-7
CDR3 DNA: TGTGCCAGCAGCCCCTCTGGCTACGAGCAGTACTTC
CDR3 protein: CASSPSGYEQYF

CDR3 length: 14
V gene: TRBV30
D gene: TRBD2
clone size: NA
J gene: TRBJ2-3
CDR3 DNA: TGTGCCTGGGGGACTAGCGGGAGGAGGGATACGCAGTATTTT
CDR3 protein: CAWGTSGRRDTQYF

CDR3 length: 17
V gene: TRBV4-1
D gene: TRBD1
clone size: NA
J gene: TRBJ2-5
CDR3 DNA: TGCGCCAGCAGCCAGCCGGGACAGGGTAGGGGGCAAGAGACCCAGTACTTC
CDR3 protein: CASSQPGQGRGQETQYF

CDR3 length: 14
V gene: TRBV9
D gene: NA
clone size: NA
J gene: TRBJ2-2
CDR3 DNA: TGTGCCAGCAGCCCGACTCTAGCCCCCGGGGAGCTGTTTTTT
CDR3 protein: CASSPTLAPGELFF

CDR3 length: 15
V gene: TRBV30
D gene: TRBD1
clone size: NA
J gene: TRBJ1-3
CDR3 DNA: TGTGCCTGGAGCGGCATGAACAGGGGGCGAAACACCATATATTTT
CDR3 protein: CAWSGMNRGRNTIYF

CDR3 length: 14
V gene: TRBV28
D gene: TRBD1
clone size: NA
J gene: TRBJ1-1
CDR3 DNA: TGTGCCAGCAGAACGACAGGGTGGAGCACTGAAGCTTTCTTT
CDR3 protein: CASRTTGWSTEAFF

CDR3 length: 16
V gene: TRBV7-3
D gene: NA
clone size: NA
J gene: TRBJ2-2
CDR3 DNA: TGTGCCAGCAGCTTAAGCCCCGGACGGGACACCGGGGAGCTGTTTTTT
CDR3 protein: CASSLSPGRDTGELFF

CDR3 length: 19
V gene: TRBV6-1
D gene: TRBD1
clone size: NA
J gene: TRBJ1-5
CDR3 DNA: TGTGCCAGCAGTGAAGCGGGACAGGGGGCTGGTAAAGACAATCAGCCCCAGCATTTT
CDR3 protein: CASSEAGQGAGKDNQPQHF

CDR3 length: 13
V gene: TRBV6-6
D gene: TRBD2
clone size: NA
J gene: TRBJ2-3
CDR3 DNA: TGTGCCATCAGCGGGGGGAGCACAGATACGCAGTATTTT
CDR3 protein: CAISGGSTDTQYF

CDR3 length: 13
V gene: TRBV25-1
D gene: NA
clone size: few
J gene: TRBJ2-2
CDR3 DNA: TGTGCCAGTTTAGGACTGGGGGCCGGGGAGCTGTTTTTT
CDR3 protein: CASLGLGAGELFF

CDR3 length: 15
V gene: TRBV7-9
D gene: NA
clone size: NA
J gene: TRBJ2-7
CDR3 DNA: TGTGCCAGCAGCTCCTTCGGGACTGATGCCTACGAGCAGTACTTC
CDR3 protein: CASSSFGTDAYEQYF